The 25 T cell receptor beta chains below come from one sample, sequenced in a study of a mutant IDH1 vaccine in newly diagnosed glioma. As for time point: week 11, during vaccination. Topical imiquimod accompanied each vaccine dose, which consisted of 300 ug of mutant IDH1 20-mer peptide. Generated by immunoSEQ multiplex PCR, the TCRdb table keeps only in-frame clones and is missing some. The sample holds some 33,000 clones; just under 80% are singletons and the top ten take around 24%. No antigen has been identified for these receptors. The material was PBMCs, obtained from a glioma patient whose treatment included an IDH1 peptide vaccine. These receptors all come from a man aged 30 to 39 with glioma.

The chain links TRBV4-1 to TRBJ2-3; 8 positions agree with TRBD1. Germline loops: CDR1 MGHRA, CDR2 YSYEKL. V was clipped by 1 base and J by 4 bases; unmatched bases: 7. The CDR3 has 16 residues. The CDR3 loop reads CASSQAGTGGPDTQYF. The CDR3 DNA sequence: TGCGCCAGCAGCCAAGCCGGGACAGGTGGTCCAGATACGCAGTATTTT.

The chain joins TRBV19 to TRBJ2-5, with D perhaps matching TRBD1 (5 bases). This CDR3 spans 13 amino acids. The V end was cut by 7 bases, the J end by 2 bases, with 11 bases between. The V gene's germline CDR1 is LNHDA and CDR2 SQIVND (reference sequence). The CDR3 here is CASKRRQQETQYF. The CDR3 DNA follows: TGTGCCAGTAAACGTCGACAGCAAGAGACCCAGTACTTC.

J is TRBJ2-7 and V is TRBV2; D ambiguous. Germline CDR1 SNHLY, CDR2 FYNNEI. Trimming pared 3 bases from V and 0 bases from J, leaving 9 bases between. This CDR3 is 14 amino acids long. CDR3 sequence reads: CASSDPSNSYEQYF. DNA for the CDR3: TGTGCCAGCAGTGACCCCAGCAACTCCTACGAGCAGTACTTC.

This clone was counted a few times. The CDR3 region is CASSIAGGRSYEQYF. The DNA of the CDR3 is TGTGCCAGTAGTATTGCGGGCGGGCGCTCCTACGAGCAGTACTTC. The rearrangement uses TRBV19 and TRBJ2-7; TRBD2 might be the D (5 bases). This CDR3 is 15 amino acids long. V lost 3 bases to trimming and J lost 0 bases, with 12 bases between them. Looked up from germline, CDR1 is LNHDA and CDR2 is SQIVND (reference sequence).

The genes are TRBV5-1 and TRBJ2-2, with D perhaps TRBD2 (6 bases). CDR1 and CDR2 from the germline V gene are SGHRS and YFSETQ. The CDR3 spans 15 residues. Trimming took 2 bases from V and 1 from J, leaving 9 bases between them. DNA for the CDR3: TGCGCCAGCAGCTTTAGCGGAGGGAACACCGGGGAGCTGTTTTTT. It yields the protein CASSFSGGNTGELFF.

The chain employs TRBV5-4 and TRBJ1-4, with TRBD1 matching over 9 bases. There are 17 residues in the CDR3. V dropped 4 bases and J dropped 2; count of bases not matched to a gene: 9. Germline V gene lookup returns CDR1 SGHNT and CDR2 YYREEE (reference sequence). CDR3 residues: CASSRVGQGSTNEKLFF. DNA of the CDR3: TGTGCCAGCAGCCGGGTGGGACAGGGCTCGACTAATGAAAAACTGTTTTTT.

A single count supports this clone. This sequence joins TRBV7-2 and TRBJ1-2, with D perhaps TRBD1 (5 bases). CDR1 and CDR2 from the germline V gene are SGHTA and FQGNSA. V was pared by 5 bases and J by 2 bases, with 12 bases between. CDR3 length: 14 amino acids. CDR3 amino acids: CASSPQGANYGYTF. CDR3 sequence (DNA): TGTGCCAGCAGCCCCCAGGGTGCCAACTATGGCTACACCTTC.

The V call is TRBV7-9, the J call TRBJ1-4, with D hard to call. There are 16 residues in the CDR3. V lost 5 bases and J 8 bases, leaving 21 bases between the germline ends. Germline V gene data show CDR1 as SEHNR and CDR2 as FQNEAQ (reference sequence). CDR3 in amino acids: CASSPLEARAGEKLFF. Written as DNA, the CDR3 is TGTGCCAGCAGCCCCCTAGAGGCTCGTGCAGGAGAAAAACTGTTTTTT.

This clone has only a few counts. The J gene is TRBJ1-1, the V gene TRBV7-9; D perhaps matches TRBD1 (6 bases). Germline V gene sequence: CDR1 SEHNR, CDR2 FQNEAQ (reference sequence). Trimming stripped 1 base from V and 2 bases from J, with 8 bases between. This CDR3 has 14 amino acids. This CDR3 is CASSLVGGNTEAFF. The CDR3 DNA follows: TGTGCCAGCAGCTTAGTGGGGGGCAACACTGAAGCTTTCTTT.

The chain combines TRBV19 with TRBJ2-3; 7 bases are shared with TRBD2. This CDR3 is built from 15 residues. Losses at the gene ends were 1 base for V and 2 bases for J; bases not matched to a gene: 3. CDR1 is LNHDA, CDR2 SQIVND, per germline (reference sequence). This CDR3 is CASSIGLAHTDTQYF. CDR3 sequence (DNA): TGTGCCAGTAGTATAGGACTAGCTCACACAGATACGCAGTATTTT.

The chain links TRBV9 to TRBJ2-1, with D possibly TRBD1 on 5 matching bases. Germline V gene data show CDR1 as SGDLS and CDR2 as YYNGEE. V lost 4 bases and J 7 bases, leaving 21 bases between the germline ends. The CDR3 spans 16 residues. CDR3 DNA: TGTGCCAGCAGCTTTCCCCAGGGTGTAGAAAGTAATGAGCAGTTCTTC. It codes for CASSFPQGVESNEQFF.

This chain links TRBV7-9 with TRBJ2-5; TRBD1 matches at 7 bases. Germline assignment: CDR1 SEHNR and CDR2 FQNEAQ (reference sequence). The ends lost 2 bases at V and 2 bases at J; junction bases unmatched: 2. The length of the CDR3 is 14 residues. CDR3: CASSLSRGQETQYF. The CDR3 nucleotides read TGTGCCAGCAGCTTATCCAGGGGGCAAGAGACCCAGTACTTC.

V usage is TRBV30 and J usage is TRBJ2-7; maybe TRBD1 (6 bases). V lost 4 bases to trimming and J lost 6 bases, with 19 bases between them. The CDR3 extends over 14 amino acids. Germline lookup yields CDR1 GTSNPN and CDR2 SVGIG (reference sequence). The CDR3 DNA sequence: TGTGCCTGGAAGAACTTTGACAGGTCCGGCGAGCAGTACTTC. It specifies CAWKNFDRSGEQYF.

This clone was counted between two and nine times. The chain uses TRBV6-5 and TRBJ1-2; D unresolved. Trimming removed 9 bases at V and 4 bases at J, with 18 bases between. There are 14 residues in the CDR3. Germline V gives CDR1 MNHEY, CDR2 SVGAGI. The CDR3 DNA follows: TGTGCCAGTAGTGCTGGGCAGTGGCCCTATGGCTACACCTTC. This sequence encodes CASSAGQWPYGYTF.

This chain uses TRBV19 with TRBJ2-5; maybe TRBD1 (6 bases). V lost 10 bases and J 4 bases, leaving 19 bases between the germline ends. CDR1 LNHDA and CDR2 SQIVND come from the germline V gene (reference sequence). The CDR3 is made up of 14 amino acids. CDR3 coding DNA: TGTGCCACGACCTCTACAGGGTTAGGAGAGACCCAGTACTTC. Its translation is CATTSTGLGETQYF. Based on the CDR3 plus reference TRBV19 and TRBJ2-5, the full variable domain is DGGITQSPKYLFRKEGQNVTLSCEQNLNHDAMYWYRQDPGQGLRLIYYSQIVNDFQKGDIAEGYSVSREKKESFPLTVTSAQKNPTAFYLCATTSTGLGETQYFGPGTRLLVL.

The chain combines TRBV7-2 with TRBJ2-6; maybe TRBD2 (6 bases). CDR1 and CDR2 (germline): SGHTA, FQGNSA. This CDR3 region has 17 residues. Trimming shortened V by 1 base and J by 2 bases, and 12 bases separated the two germline ends. The CDR3 DNA follows: TGTGCCAGCAGCTTAGGGGGGGTGAGCACTGGGGCCAACGTCCTGACTTTC. Translating gives CASSLGGVSTGANVLTF. Looking up the rest from reference TRBV7-2 and TRBJ2-6 gives the full variable domain: GAGVSQSPSNKVTEKGKDVELRCDPISGHTALYWYRQSLGQGLEFLIYFQGNSAPDKSGLPSDRFSAERTGGSVSTLTIQRTQQEDSAVYLCASSLGGVSTGANVLTFGAGSRLTVL.

This clone was counted between two and nine times. Written as DNA, the CDR3 is TGTGCCAGCAGCTTAGATTTGGACATAGCGGAAGCTTTCTTT. It codes for CASSLDLDIAEAFF. The chain carries TRBV7-9 and TRBJ1-1, with D maybe TRBD1 (5 bases). Germline CDR1 is SEHNR and CDR2 is FQNEAQ (reference sequence). V lost 1 base to trimming and J lost 8 bases, with 14 bases between them. The CDR3 runs to 14 residues.

V is TRBV25-1 and J is TRBJ2-7; tentatively, D is TRBD1 (5 bases). This CDR3 is built from 16 residues. The germline V and J ends were trimmed by 0 bases and 0 bases, with 12 bases remaining between them. Germline values: CDR1 MGHDK, CDR2 SYGVNS. The CDR3 coding sequence is TGTGCCAGCAGTGAATATGGGGCCACCAGCTCCTACGAGCAGTACTTC. This encodes CASSEYGATSSYEQYF.

The V call is TRBV29-1, the J call TRBJ2-7; TRBD1 agrees at 7 bases. Germline V CDR1 and CDR2: SQVTM, ANQGSEA. V shed 6 bases, J shed 2 bases, and the junction held 4 bases outside the gene matches. The CDR3 covers 12 residues. CDR3 loop: CSVQGVTYEQYF. In DNA form, the CDR3 reads TGCAGCGTGCAGGGGGTGACCTACGAGCAGTACTTC.

This chain connects TRBV28 to TRBJ2-7; TRBD2 is a possible D gene (6 bases). CDR1 MDHEN and CDR2 SYDVKM come from the germline V gene. The CDR3 runs to 16 residues. V lost 3 bases to trimming and J lost 0 bases, with 15 bases between them. For the CDR3, the DNA is TGTGCCAGCAGTTTGACCTTAGCGGTAAGCTCCTACGAGCAGTACTTC. It encodes CASSLTLAVSSYEQYF.

The chain is built from TRBV6-4 and TRBJ2-1, with D tentatively TRBD1 (5 bases). This CDR3 comprises 13 residues. Per germline, CDR1 MRHNA and CDR2 SNTAGT. Trimming cost V 0 bases and J 9 bases, with 9 bases left between them. In DNA, the CDR3 is TGTGCCAGCAGTGACTCCCCAGGGATTGAGCAGTTCTTC. This codes for CASSDSPGIEQFF.

The chain uses TRBV14 and TRBJ2-1; unclear D gene. Trimming shortened V by 0 bases and J by 12 bases, and 9 bases separated the two germline ends. Germline values: CDR1 SGHDN, CDR2 FVKESK. There are 12 residues in the CDR3. The CDR3 protein is CASSQDRYSQFF. The CDR3 nucleotides read TGTGCCAGCAGCCAAGATAGGTACTCGCAGTTCTTC.

This clone appeared a few times. V is TRBV6-6 and J is TRBJ1-5; 8 bases are a match to TRBD1. CDR3 length equals 13 residues. The germline CDR1 and CDR2 sequences are MNHNY and SVGAGI (reference sequence). Unmatched junction bases numbered 4, after V lost 7 bases and J lost 5 bases. CDR3 protein: CASTDRGHQPQHF. CDR3 bases: TGTGCCAGCACCGACAGGGGCCATCAGCCCCAGCATTTT.

This chain links TRBV7-9 with TRBJ2-7; 12 nucleotides match TRBD2. The CDR3 runs to 17 residues. The V and J ends lost 1 base and 4 bases, in that order; junction bases with no gene match: 8. Per germline, CDR1 SEHNR and CDR2 FQNEAQ (reference sequence). CDR3 region: CASSLDFRTSGTYEQYF. CDR3 bases: TGTGCCAGCAGCTTAGATTTCCGGACTAGCGGGACTTACGAGCAGTACTTC.

The chain uses TRBV5-4 and TRBJ2-1; 7 bases are a match to TRBD2. The V and J ends lost 7 bases and 5 bases, in that order; junction bases with no gene match: 6. The CDR3 length is 13 residues. From germline, CDR1 is SGHNT and CDR2 YYREEE (reference sequence). The CDR3 region has the DNA TGTGCCAGCGGGGCTAGCGGAGACAATGAGCAGTTCTTC. Its translation is CASGASGDNEQFF.